The rows below give T cell receptor beta chains drawn from one sample of a study of T-cell memory formation after mild COVID-19. Each CDR3 protein is one row after TCRdb ran MiXCR on the 5' RACE reads. The sample includes roughly 600,000 distinct CDR3 sequences, 18% of them seen just once. Sequencing was carried out using PBMCs or a T cell subset sorted from them (not recorded which). The receptor source for this set is an adult woman who had mild COVID-19 (a few samples of this study predate the infection). Cell type and time point are not known. Both conserved end residues are part of each CDR3. The D gene is left open where the match is weak. Some rows have no size entry. The others give once, few or many, or a class for an expanded clone.

v_call: TRBV5-1
cdr3_length: 16
d_call: TRBD1
clone_size: .
j_call: TRBJ1-1
cdr3_aa: CASSTWTGGLNTEAFF
cdr3_nt: TGCGCCAGCAGCACTTGGACAGGGGGCTTGAACACTGAAGCTTTCTTT

v_call: TRBV4-1
cdr3_length: 15
d_call: .
clone_size: .
j_call: TRBJ2-2
cdr3_aa: CASSLLGPNTGELFF
cdr3_nt: TGCGCCAGCAGCTTACTCGGTCCGAACACCGGGGAGCTGTTTTTT

v_call: TRBV12-3/TRBV12-4
cdr3_length: 14
d_call: .
clone_size: few
j_call: TRBJ1-3
cdr3_aa: CASSDTTSGNTIYF
cdr3_nt: TGTGCCAGCAGCGACACTACCTCTGGAAACACCATATATTTT

v_call: TRBV20-1
cdr3_length: 17
d_call: .
clone_size: .
j_call: TRBJ2-1
cdr3_aa: CSARDGSRDGLGGEQFF
cdr3_nt: TGCAGTGCTAGAGATGGTTCGAGGGACGGACTCGGGGGTGAGCAGTTCTTC

v_call: TRBV6-5
cdr3_length: 14
d_call: .
clone_size: .
j_call: TRBJ2-4
cdr3_aa: CASSRSSAKNIQYF
cdr3_nt: TGTGCCAGCAGCCGGTCTAGCGCCAAAAACATTCAGTACTTC

v_call: TRBV7-6
cdr3_length: 16
d_call: .
clone_size: .
j_call: TRBJ1-1
cdr3_aa: CASSLGGGSWDTEAFF
cdr3_nt: TGTGCCAGCAGCTTAGGGGGAGGCTCCTGGGACACTGAAGCTTTCTTT

v_call: TRBV27
cdr3_length: 16
d_call: TRBD2
clone_size: few
j_call: TRBJ2-2
cdr3_aa: CASSLRLAGAVGELFF
cdr3_nt: TGTGCCAGCAGTTTAAGACTAGCGGGAGCGGTTGGGGAGCTGTTTTTT

v_call: TRBV12-3/TRBV12-4
cdr3_length: 15
d_call: .
clone_size: .
j_call: TRBJ2-2
cdr3_aa: CASSPQGSNTGGLFF
cdr3_nt: TGTGCCAGCAGTCCCCAGGGGTCAAACACCGGGGGGCTGTTTTTT

v_call: TRBV5-4
cdr3_length: 14
d_call: .
clone_size: few
j_call: TRBJ2-3
cdr3_aa: CASSLVTDTDTQYF
cdr3_nt: TGTGCCAGCAGCTTGGTAACAGACACAGATACGCAGTATTTT

v_call: TRBV12-3/TRBV12-4
cdr3_length: 16
d_call: .
clone_size: few
j_call: TRBJ2-7
cdr3_aa: CASSWGTRNSRYEQYF
cdr3_nt: TGTGCCAGCAGTTGGGGGACCCGTAATAGCCGCTACGAGCAGTACTTC

v_call: TRBV14
cdr3_length: 14
d_call: .
clone_size: .
j_call: TRBJ2-5
cdr3_aa: CASSQVTARETQYF
cdr3_nt: TGTGCCAGCAGCCAAGTTACCGCTCGGGAGACCCAGTACTTC

v_call: TRBV7-3
cdr3_length: 16
d_call: .
clone_size: many
j_call: TRBJ2-2
cdr3_aa: CASSLNVLQGSGELFF
cdr3_nt: TGTGCCAGCAGCTTAAACGTCCTTCAGGGATCCGGGGAGCTGTTTTTT

v_call: TRBV18
cdr3_length: 15
d_call: .
clone_size: .
j_call: TRBJ2-7
cdr3_aa: CASSPGPASSYEQYF
cdr3_nt: TGTGCCAGCTCACCGGGTCCGGCCAGCTCCTACGAGCAGTACTTC

v_call: TRBV10-3
cdr3_length: 17
d_call: TRBD2
clone_size: few
j_call: TRBJ2-4
cdr3_aa: CAISEGTSGTAKNIQYF
cdr3_nt: TGTGCCATCAGTGAGGGGACTAGCGGGACAGCCAAAAACATTCAGTACTTC

v_call: TRBV5-1
cdr3_length: 15
d_call: .
clone_size: few
j_call: TRBJ2-7
cdr3_aa: CASHPTFGSRIEQYF
cdr3_nt: TGCGCCAGCCACCCGACTTTTGGAAGTAGGATCGAGCAGTACTTC

v_call: TRBV24-1
cdr3_length: 13
d_call: TRBD1
clone_size: few
j_call: TRBJ2-3
cdr3_aa: CATNRGGTDTQYF
cdr3_nt: TGTGCCACCAACAGGGGCGGCACAGATACGCAGTATTTT

v_call: TRBV7-9
cdr3_length: 15
d_call: TRBD2
clone_size: few
j_call: TRBJ2-2
cdr3_aa: CASSWAGRYTGELFF
cdr3_nt: TGTGCCAGCAGCTGGGCCGGGAGGTACACCGGGGAGCTGTTTTTT

v_call: TRBV11-3
cdr3_length: 15
d_call: .
clone_size: few
j_call: TRBJ2-5
cdr3_aa: CASSLRDSRKETQYF
cdr3_nt: TGTGCCAGCAGCCTACGGGACTCCCGCAAGGAGACCCAGTACTTC

v_call: TRBV14
cdr3_length: 16
d_call: .
clone_size: many
j_call: TRBJ2-3
cdr3_aa: CASSPYQGRATDTQYF
cdr3_nt: TGTGCCAGCAGCCCATATCAGGGGAGAGCCACAGATACGCAGTATTTT

v_call: TRBV2
cdr3_length: 12
d_call: .
clone_size: once
j_call: TRBJ1-6
cdr3_aa: CASSVGGSPLHF
cdr3_nt: TGTGCCAGCAGTGTCGGTGGCTCACCCCTCCACTTT